The TCR beta chain under discussion was sequenced for a study of blood T cell repertoires in COVID-19 (dated by TCRdb to the early 2020s). Background on the whole study: The collaborator samples originated in the United States, Italy and Spain and spanned the acute and convalescent phases of COVID-19. Where available, HLA class I and class II types were obtained from metadata supplied by the sample provider rather than from assay-based typing. The dataset comprised deeply sampled blood TCRbeta repertoires from subjects exposed to, actively infected with, or recovered from COVID-19. The repertoires were released in a freely available public database intended as a resource for research on the immune response to SARS-CoV-2. The sample metadata nearly always contained a de-identified subject ID, COVID-19 status, age in years and sex. Samples came from the ongoing ImmuneRACE study (first 160 participants) plus 1,254 subjects from 6 global collaborators. The material from the prospective study consisted of cDNA or gDNA derived from T cells, B-cell-depleted T cells, or PBMCs. Results the study describes overall, beyond this receptor: The amount of clinical and demographic metadata varied by source and participant and was provided uncurated.

This clone occurred once. Its antigen remains undetermined. Nothing much larger sits one base from this clone, and base qualities are not available. TCRbeta CDR3 regions were amplified from genomic DNA by means of the immunoSEQ Assay, a bias-controlled multiplex PCR. In the source study's methods: Within the assay, amplification of reference gene primers was used to estimate how many nucleated cells each sample contained. Sequence reads were collapsed and filtered to measure the absolute abundance of every unique TCRbeta CDR3 rearrangement. Productive Simpson clonality was computed per sample as the square root of Simpson's diversity index over productive rearrangements. The table was pulled from immuneACCESS by TCRdb, which kept in-frame rearrangements only. Such tables lose some clones; where checked, under half of the loss comes from unresolved V genes, and the rest has no known cause. Clone size and V and J calls were adopted from that table, with D and trimming inferred from the DNA. The sample table contains roughly 90,000 clones; only one count was recorded for 90% of them. The biggest ten clones account for about 1.6% of the sample.

Trimmed from V: 6 bases; trimmed from J: 6 bases; junction bases lacking a gene match: 5. CDR1 and CDR2 (SEHNR, FQNEAQ) derive from the germline V gene (reference sequence). From cysteine to phenylalanine, the CDR3 is 14 amino acids long. Only the CDR3 DNA stays, 42 bases, in frame from base 1. The collaborating institutions used their own protocols to collect whole blood in K2EDTA tubes. For TCRbeta analysis, collaborators shipped samples as frozen whole blood, isolated PBMCs, or DNA extracted from either of those sample types. Recombination joined TRBV7-9 with TRBJ2-2; the junction holds 9 bases that match TRBD1. The clonotype comes from a human donor with active COVID-19. The donor label of this sample is uncertain. Sequenced material: peripheral blood. The CDR3 protein sequence reads: CASRLGQGAGELFF. The nucleotides read TGTGCCAGCAGACTGGGACAGGGTGCCGGGGAGCTGTTTTTT.